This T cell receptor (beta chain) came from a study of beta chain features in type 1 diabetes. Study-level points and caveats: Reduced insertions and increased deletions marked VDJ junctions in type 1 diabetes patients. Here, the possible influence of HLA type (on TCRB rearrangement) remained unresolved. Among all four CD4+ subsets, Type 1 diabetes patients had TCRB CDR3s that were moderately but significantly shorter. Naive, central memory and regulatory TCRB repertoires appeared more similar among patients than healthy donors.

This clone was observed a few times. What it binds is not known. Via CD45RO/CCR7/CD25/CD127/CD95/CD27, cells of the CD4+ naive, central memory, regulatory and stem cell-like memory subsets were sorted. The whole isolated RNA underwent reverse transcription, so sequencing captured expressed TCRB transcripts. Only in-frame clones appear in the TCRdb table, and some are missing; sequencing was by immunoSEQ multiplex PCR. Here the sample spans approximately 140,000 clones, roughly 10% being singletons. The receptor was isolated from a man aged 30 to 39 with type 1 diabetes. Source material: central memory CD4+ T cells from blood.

The DNA of the CDR3 is TGTGCCAGCAGCCCCGGGACAGGGACGATTGGGGAGACCCAGTACTTC. Its protein is CASSPGTGTIGETQYF. V and J are TRBV7-3 and TRBJ2-5, with TRBD1 matching over 9 bases. Germline CDR1 reads SGHTA; CDR2 reads FQGTGA. The V segment lost 5 bases and the J segment 5 bases; nucleotides outside the gene matches: 12. This CDR3 region has 16 residues. Full variable domain (remainder filled in from reference TRBV7-3 and TRBJ2-5): GAGVSQTPSNKVTEKGKYVELRCDPISGHTALYWYRQSLGQGPEFLIYFQGTGAADDSGLPNDRFFAVRPEGSVSTLKIQRTERGDSAVYLCASSPGTGTIGETQYFGPGTRLLVL.